The 19 T cell receptor beta chains in this list originate from one sample, sequenced in a study of brain T cells in children with intractable seizures. Sequencing used immunoSEQ multiplex PCR; TCRdb keeps in-frame clones, though not all of them. Of some 76,000 clones in the sample, about 92% were seen once. The sample in question was peripheral blood, obtained at surgery. These receptors came from a boy younger than two with tuberous sclerosis and intractable seizures.

This chain joins TRBV5-1 and TRBJ2-3; no clear D. Germline V gene data show CDR1 as SGHRS and CDR2 as YFSETQ. V shed 1 base and J shed 0 bases, with 9 bases lying between them. CDR3 size: 15 residues. CDR3 amino acids: CASSLTKLSTDTQYF. The DNA for the CDR3 is TGCGCCAGCAGCTTGACCAAGCTAAGCACAGATACGCAGTATTTT.

This clone came up once. This chain connects TRBV6-5 to TRBJ2-7, with D maybe TRBD1 (5 bases). The ends were cut back, 5 bases at V and 0 bases at J, with 8 bases in the middle. CDR3 length equals 13 residues. The germline V gene encodes CDR1 MNHEY and CDR2 SVGAGI. In DNA, the CDR3 is TGTGCCAGCAGTAGCAGGGTCTCCTACGAGCAGTACTTC. Translation gives CASSSRVSYEQYF.

The DNA for the CDR3 is TGTGCCAGCAGTCGCAGGGGTCAGCCCCAGCATTTT. Translating it yields CASSRRGQPQHF. This chain links TRBV12-3 or TRBV12-4 with TRBJ1-5, with D perhaps matching TRBD1 (6 bases). CDR3 length: 12 amino acids. Trimming took 5 bases from V and 6 from J, leaving 8 bases between them.

The chain links TRBV24-1 to TRBJ2-1, with TRBD2 matching over 9 bases. Trimming removed 9 bases from V and 3 bases from J; junction bases left unmatched: 14. CDR3 length: 17 residues. The germline gives CDR1 KGHDR, CDR2 SFDVKD. The CDR3 loop is CATGTSLGIASYNEQFF. For the CDR3, the DNA is TGTGCCACCGGGACTAGCCTTGGAATAGCTAGCTACAATGAGCAGTTCTTC.

The chain couples TRBV5-1 to TRBJ2-2, with D perhaps TRBD2 (6 bases). The CDR3 is 18 amino acids. The V gene lost 4 bases and the J gene lost 5 bases, with 24 bases spanning the gap. Per the germline V gene, CDR1 is SGHRS and CDR2 is YFSETQ. The CDR3 DNA follows: TGCGCCAGCAGCCTTCCACGGGACTCGAACGATGCAACCGGGGAGCTGTTTTTT. This gives the protein CASSLPRDSNDATGELFF.

V usage is TRBV27 and J usage is TRBJ2-2; 11 nucleotides agree with TRBD2. The CDR3 is made up of 17 amino acids. Trimming took 6 bases from V and 0 from J; bases not matched to a gene: 6. Germline lookup yields CDR1 MNHEY and CDR2 SMNVEV (reference sequence). The CDR3 region has the DNA TGTGCCAGCAGGCCGGGACTAGCGGTCCCGAACACCGGGGAGCTGTTTTTT. It codes for CASRPGLAVPNTGELFF.

This sequence joins TRBV5-4 and TRBJ1-2, with D unresolved. V lost 0 bases, J lost 8 bases, and 14 bases lay in between. The CDR3 extends over 14 amino acids. CDR1 and CDR2 from the germline V gene are SGHNT and YYREEE (reference sequence). The chain's CDR3 is CASSLGTPILGYTF. CDR3 DNA sequence: TGTGCCAGCAGCTTGGGGACCCCTATTTTAGGCTACACCTTC.

This sequence joins TRBV28 and TRBJ2-6; the D gene could be TRBD1 or TRBD2 (5 bases each). V lost 3 bases, J lost 0 bases, and 12 bases lay in between. The V gene's germline CDR1 is MDHEN and CDR2 SYDVKM. The CDR3 spans 17 residues. The CDR3 is CASSLLGRSSGANVLTF. The CDR3 region has the DNA TGTGCCAGCAGTTTGTTGGGACGGTCCTCTGGGGCCAACGTCCTGACTTTC.

In this sample, this clone turned up once. The chain links TRBV7-9 to TRBJ1-1; no firm D call. V lost 1 base and J 8 bases, leaving 11 bases between the germline ends. Germline V gene data show CDR1 as SEHNR and CDR2 as FQNEAQ (reference sequence). The CDR3 extends over 13 amino acids. In DNA form, the CDR3 reads TGTGCCAGCAGCTTAGAGGAATGGTACGAAGCTTTCTTT. Translated, it gives CASSLEEWYEAFF.

This clone was recorded once. This rearrangement joins TRBV2 to TRBJ2-7; D ambiguous. The CDR3 has 12 amino acids. Germline-derived CDR1 and CDR2 are SNHLY and FYNNEI. V was shortened by 4 bases and J by 4 bases, with 8 bases between the two germline ends. The CDR3 DNA sequence: TGTGCCAGCAGTGGCGCAGCTTACGAGCAGTACTTC. Encoded protein: CASSGAAYEQYF.

This chain links TRBV6-2 or TRBV6-3 with TRBJ2-3, with a weak D call TRBD2 (6 bases). This CDR3 spans 13 amino acids. Trimming removed 6 bases at V and 5 bases at J, with 12 bases between. Germline V gene lookup returns CDR1 MNHEY and CDR2 SVGEGT. The CDR3 here is CASSFGRLDTQYF. CDR3 sequence (DNA): TGTGCCAGCAGCTTCGGGAGACTAGATACGCAGTATTTT.

The chain carries TRBV24-1 and TRBJ2-1; 10 bases map to TRBD2. Trimming cost V 7 bases and J 8 bases; bases outside gene matches: 4. This CDR3 is 13 amino acids long. Germline V gene lookup returns CDR1 KGHDR and CDR2 SFDVKD. The CDR3: CATRASGSDEQFF. CDR3 DNA sequence: TGTGCCACCAGGGCTAGCGGGAGTGATGAGCAGTTCTTC.

The V gene is TRBV5-6, the J gene TRBJ2-5; D unclear. Germline loops: CDR1 SGHDT, CDR2 YYEEEE. V was trimmed by 3 bases and J by 4 bases, leaving 10 bases between them. The CDR3 sequence is 13 residues long. The CDR3 bases are TGTGCCAGCAGCTACATGCTTGGAGAGACCCAGTACTTC. Protein sequence: CASSYMLGETQYF.

In its sample, this clone is medium-sized. This same CDR3 is encoded by further DNA sequences in the sample. The chain couples TRBV7-9 to TRBJ1-2; the D gene is possibly TRBD1 (5 bases). This CDR3 is 14 amino acids long. The V end was cut by 5 bases, the J end by 2 bases, with 12 bases between. Germline assignment: CDR1 SEHNR and CDR2 FQNEAQ (reference sequence). The DNA of the CDR3 is TGTGCCAGCAGCCCGGGGCGGGGGAACTATGGCTACACCTTC. Protein product: CASSPGRGNYGYTF.

The V and J genes are TRBV6-8 and TRBJ1-3, with 10 positions matching TRBD1. The CDR3 is 17 residues long. Germline CDR1 is MNHGY and CDR2 is SAAAGT. Trimming removed 0 bases from V and 4 bases from J; junction bases left unmatched: 6. CDR3 in amino acids: CASSYSRGDRGGNTIYF. The CDR3 DNA reads TGTGCCAGCAGTTACTCGAGAGGGGACAGGGGAGGAAACACCATATATTTT.

The chain employs TRBV15 and TRBJ1-2; unclear D gene. CDR1 and CDR2 from the germline V gene are LNHNV and YYDKDF (reference sequence). Trimming removed 0 bases from V and 8 bases from J, with 13 bases in between. The CDR3 extends over 14 amino acids. The CDR3 loop is CATSRDPRMEGYTF. The CDR3 DNA sequence: TGTGCCACCAGCAGAGATCCCCGGATGGAGGGCTACACCTTC.

The rearrangement joins TRBV15 to TRBJ2-5; 10 nucleotides align to TRBD2. The CDR3 is made up of 20 amino acids. The V gene end was trimmed by 2 bases and the J gene end by 3 bases; junction bases not matched to a gene: 18. The germline V gene has CDR1 LNHNV and CDR2 YYDKDF (reference sequence). CDR3 region: CATSRPRGGELAGLEETQYF. CDR3 DNA sequence: TGTGCCACCAGCAGACCCAGGGGGGGGGAACTAGCGGGATTGGAAGAGACCCAGTACTTC.

This rearrangement joins TRBV27 to TRBJ2-1, with 7 bases identical to TRBD1. V gave up 4 bases and J gave up 3 bases; unmatched junction bases: 6. Germline V gene sequence: CDR1 MNHEY, CDR2 SMNVEV (reference sequence). The CDR3 consists of 15 residues. The CDR3 nucleotides are TGTGCCAGCAGTTCCGATTCAGGGGGCTACAATGAGCAGTTCTTC. Translated: CASSSDSGGYNEQFF.

The genes are TRBV7-6 and TRBJ2-2; TRBD1 matches 7 bases. The CDR3 sequence is 15 residues long. The ends lost 5 bases at V and 0 bases at J; junction bases unmatched: 3. CDR1 is SGHVS, CDR2 FNYEAQ, per germline. The CDR3: CASSVQGSNTGELFF. The DNA of the CDR3 is TGTGCCAGCAGCGTACAGGGGTCGAACACCGGGGAGCTGTTTTTT.